The present TCR beta chain was sequenced within a study of glioma-infiltrating T cells. Deletions cut 4 bases from V and 8 bases from J, with 18 bases between. The length of the CDR3 is 14 residues. Germline CDR1 SGDLS, CDR2 YYNGEE. Using RNA template, CDR3s of TCR alpha and beta were amplified with iRepertoire arm-PCR. TCRdb itself ran the multiplex PCR reads through MiXCR, one entry per CDR3 protein. Of around 120,000 distinct CDR3 sequences listed, 24% are singletons. The V call is TRBV9, the J call TRBJ1-2, with D maybe TRBD1 (5 bases). The sequenced material came from glioma tissue, nonneoplastic brain tissue, or PBMCs (not recorded which). The clonotype originates from a human donor with low-grade glioma or glioblastoma, undergoing nonglioma brain surgery, or in good health (not recorded which). The CDR3, as DNA: TGTGCCAGCAGCCTCACGTCTACACCAGGGGGCTACACCTTC. It is translated as CASSLTSTPGGYTF.